This TCR beta chain appears in the sequencing data of a study of T cells after posttransplantation cyclophosphamide. Findings and caveats of the study: Donor-recipient repertoire similarity was low at 1-2 months, rising over year one. Tissue-infiltrating T cells from skin or gut overlapped little with blood T cells. Recipient CMV seropositivity and CMV reactivation strongly tracked TRB clonality.

Method: immunoSEQ multiplex PCR; TCRdb's copy keeps in-frame clones and lacks some. This sample carries around 19,000 clones, 95% to 98% of them seen once, and the ten largest clones take 0.15% to 0.2%. Concerning this clone itself: The target antigen is unknown. A junction end diverges from the germline sequence, so it may reflect a read error.

The CDR3 consists of 15 residues. CDR1 is SGHNT, CDR2 YENEEA, per germline. The naive gate required viable CD3+CD4+ or CD3+CD8+ cells with CCR7+CD45RA+CD45RO-CD95-CD27+CD28+ phenotype. Peripheral blood was collected from the related graft donor on the marrow donation day. This rearrangement joins TRBV11-3 to TRBJ1-1; the D gene is possibly TRBD1 (6 bases). The clonotype was recovered from a man aged 35 to 55 in good health, CMV-negative, and a related stem cell transplant donor. Sequencing was carried out using naive CD4+ T cells sorted from PBMCs. The CDR3 DNA sequence: TGTGCCAGCAGCTTAGCTGGACAGTTGAACATTGAAGCTTTCTTT. Translating it yields CASSLAGQLNIEAFF.